One and the same sample provided the 13 T cell receptor beta chains below, sequenced in a study of identical twins. TCRdb processed the 5' RACE reads anew with MiXCR; each CDR3 protein has one entry. The sample holds about 660,000 distinct CDR3 sequences, 8.5% to 9.5% seen once. These same data were also listed under a study on yellow fever vaccine responses in identical twins.

The source material was PBMCs. The source of these receptors is a woman in her late teens or twenties in good health.

This clonotype was recorded at least ten times. V gene TRBV12-3 or TRBV12-4 combines with J gene TRBJ1-6, with a weak D call TRBD1 (6 bases). CDR3 length: 16 amino acids. Trimming removed 5 bases at V and 11 bases at J, with 22 bases between. CDR3 protein: CASSPLFGQGKAPLHF. CDR3 nucleotide sequence: TGTGCCAGCAGTCCGCTGTTTGGGCAGGGGAAGGCACCCCTCCACTTT.

J is TRBJ2-7 and V is TRBV5-1, with 7 bases matching TRBD1. The J segment lost 0 bases and the V segment lost 5 bases, leaving 8 bases of the junction unmatched. Germline V gene data show CDR1 as SGHRS and CDR2 as YFSETQ. The CDR3 extends over 15 amino acids. The CDR3 DNA sequence: TGCGCCAGCAGACTCGGGACAGTCAGCTCCTACGAGCAGTACTTC. It specifies CASRLGTVSSYEQYF. Full variable domain (rest looked up from reference TRBV5-1 and TRBJ2-7): KAGVTQTPRYLIKTRGQQVTLSCSPISGHRSVSWYQQTPGQGLQFLFEYFSETQRNKGNFPGRFSGRQFSNSRSEMNVSTLELGDSALYLCASRLGTVSSYEQYFGPGTRLTVT.

This clonotype has a handful of counts. This rearrangement joins TRBV2 to TRBJ1-6; D is undetermined. Germline assignment: CDR1 SNHLY and CDR2 FYNNEI. This CDR3 spans 16 amino acids. V lost 8 bases and J 7 bases, leaving 21 bases between the germline ends. This CDR3 is CASFDRAVSLNSPLHF. The CDR3 DNA sequence: TGTGCCAGCTTCGATAGAGCGGTTAGCCTGAATTCACCCCTCCACTTT. The full variable domain, rest sourced from reference TRBV2 and TRBJ1-6, is EPEVTQTPSHQVTQMGQEVILRCVPISNHLYFYWYRQILGQKVEFLVSFYNNEISEKSEIFDDQFSVERPDGSNFTLKIRSTKLEDSAMYFCASFDRAVSLNSPLHFGNGTRLTVT.

The genes are TRBV5-6 and TRBJ1-5, with 8 positions matching TRBD1. The germline V gene has CDR1 SGHDT and CDR2 YYEEEE. The CDR3 loop spans 16 amino acids. After removal of 3 bases from V and 3 bases from J, the junction contained 8 bases not matched to a gene. This chain's CDR3 is CASSSNRGDFNQPQHF. The DNA of the CDR3 is TGTGCCAGCAGCTCTAACAGGGGGGATTTCAATCAGCCCCAGCATTTT.

This clonotype has a handful of counts. The chain recombines TRBV12-3 or TRBV12-4 with TRBJ2-1; 9 nucleotides agree with TRBD2. With V trimmed by 3 bases and J by 9 bases, 9 bases remained unmatched. The CDR3 covers 15 residues. CDR3 residues: CASSLGGLASSEQFF. DNA for the CDR3: TGTGCCAGCAGTTTGGGCGGACTAGCGAGTTCTGAGCAGTTCTTC.

The genes are TRBV15 and TRBJ2-5, with 8 bases matching TRBD1. V shed 2 bases, J shed 5 bases, and the junction held 10 bases outside the gene matches. Germline values: CDR1 LNHNV, CDR2 YYDKDF (reference sequence). This CDR3 is 16 amino acids long. CDR3 residues: CATSRYHQGAGETQYF. Here the CDR3 DNA reads TGTGCCACCAGCAGATATCACCAGGGGGCGGGTGAGACCCAGTACTTC.

This clonotype has a count of ten or more. The CDR3 DNA follows: TGTGCCAGCAGTTTAGAGCAGGGGGGAATGGGTGAGCAGTACTTC. Residues: CASSLEQGGMGEQYF. The rearrangement joins TRBV12-3 or TRBV12-4 to TRBJ2-7, with D tentatively TRBD1 (7 bases). The CDR3 is made up of 15 amino acids. V shed 1 base and J shed 7 bases, with 17 bases lying between them.

The CDR3 nucleotides read TGTGCCAGCAGTTACCCGGACCCTCTGCGGACCCAGTACTTC. Translated: CASSYPDPLRTQYF. The gene calls are TRBV6-2 or TRBV6-3 and TRBJ2-5; D not certain. CDR1 MNHEY and CDR2 SVGEGT come from the germline V gene. This CDR3 has 14 amino acids. Deletions cut 2 bases from V and 7 bases from J, with 14 bases between.

This clonotype was counted only a few times. The CDR3 DNA follows: TGTGCCAGCAGCGTGGGTGGGCTAGCGGGGATAAGCTACGAGCAGTACTTC. This codes for CASSVGGLAGISYEQYF. This chain links TRBV7-9 with TRBJ2-7, with TRBD2 matching over 9 bases. Germline CDR1 is SEHNR and CDR2 is FQNEAQ (reference sequence). The CDR3 length is 17 residues. Losses at the gene ends were 5 bases for V and 3 bases for J; bases not matched to a gene: 14.

This clonotype was picked up many times. The rearrangement links TRBV6-5 to TRBJ1-2, with D possibly TRBD1 on 5 matching bases. V was clipped by 0 bases and J by 4 bases, with 9 bases between them. Germline lookup yields CDR1 MNHEY and CDR2 SVGAGI. This CDR3 is 14 amino acids long. The DNA for the CDR3 is TGTGCCAGCAGTTACTCAGGGGTCAGCTATGGCTACACCTTC. This encodes CASSYSGVSYGYTF.

V and J are TRBV25-1 and TRBJ2-5; D is uncertain. V was shortened by 6 bases and J by 4 bases, with 15 bases between the two germline ends. The CDR3 is 14 amino acids. Germline assignment: CDR1 MGHDK and CDR2 SYGVNS. This CDR3 is CASSASRARETQYF. In DNA form, the CDR3 reads TGTGCCAGCAGCGCCTCCCGAGCGCGAGAGACCCAGTACTTC.

This clonotype was seen many times. The chain is built from TRBV29-1 and TRBJ1-2; 8 nucleotides agree with TRBD1. The CDR3 has 13 amino acids. CDR1 and CDR2 from the germline V gene are SQVTM and ANQGSEA. With V trimmed by 5 bases and J by 0 bases, 2 bases remained unmatched. CDR3 sequence: CSVSQGANYGYTF. The CDR3 bases are TGCAGCGTTTCACAGGGGGCTAACTATGGCTACACCTTC.

The chain links TRBV28 to TRBJ1-2, with 7 bases fitting TRBD1. The CDR3 is made up of 13 amino acids. Germline lookup yields CDR1 MDHEN and CDR2 SYDVKM. V dropped 1 base and J dropped 7; count of bases not matched to a gene: 3. DNA of the CDR3: TGTGCCAGCAGTTTATTAGGGGGCCTTGGCTACACCTTC. Translating it yields CASSLLGGLGYTF.